This T cell receptor (beta chain) derives from a study of OX40 agonist ivuxolimab in advanced cancers. Study-level information: In this cohort, patients received ivuxolimab, an agonistic anti-OX40 (CD134) antibody. Of the patients, three showed partial responses, one with hepatocellular carcinoma and two with cutaneous melanoma. Points from the study as a whole: At doses 0.1 to 3.0 mg/kg, CD4+ and CD8+ clones expanded. Still undetermined is the antigen specificity of the expanded peripheral T cells.

This CDR3 has 14 residues. Germline V lookup: CDR1 SGHAT, CDR2 FQNNGV. Trimming took 6 bases from V and 3 from J, leaving 11 bases between them. On this clone itself: What it binds is not known.

Produced via immunoSEQ multiplex PCR; TCRdb's table is partial and in-frame only. Among roughly 50,000 clones listed, about 87% were seen once. The sample was CD4+ or CD8+ T cells sorted from blood, taken in a trial of the OX40 agonist ivuxolimab. This clonotype was obtained from an adult with an advanced solid tumor such as melanoma, head and neck, liver or kidney cancer. The V and J genes are TRBV11-2 and TRBJ2-2; D gene ambiguous. CDR3 in DNA: TGTGCCAGCAGTATTGCTCGGGACACCGGGGAGCTGTTTTTT. Translating it yields CASSIARDTGELFF.